These T cell receptor beta chains were read from a single sample in a study of blood T cell repertoires in COVID-19. TCRdb's copy holds only in-frame clones and misses some; the assay was immunoSEQ multiplex PCR. The data show about 50,000 clones, roughly 78% seen once. Sequenced material: peripheral blood. These receptors all stem from a man between 65 and 85 years old with acute or convalescent COVID-19. CDR3s include the opening cysteine and the closing phenylalanine or tryptophan. The D gene is left open where the match is weak. Expanded clones are given a class, and other clones once, few, many or no size at all.

clone_size,v_call,j_call,d_call,cdr3_aa,cdr3_nt
NA,TRBV5-4,TRBJ2-1,NA,CASSASRDKFGNEQFF,TGTGCCAGCAGCGCATCCCGGGACAAGTTTGGCAATGAGCAGTTCTTC
NA,TRBV6-5,TRBJ1-3,NA,CASTESSGNTIYF,TGTGCCAGCACGGAGAGCTCTGGAAACACCATATATTTT
NA,TRBV5-4,TRBJ2-2,TRBD1,CASSKGGRNTGELFF,TGTGCCAGCAGCAAAGGGGGCAGAAACACCGGGGAGCTGTTTTTT
NA,TRBV14,TRBJ1-2,NA,CASSANRVAYGYTF,TGTGCCAGCAGCGCTAACAGGGTGGCCTATGGCTACACCTTC
NA,TRBV3-1/TRBV3-2,TRBJ2-5,TRBD2,CASSQGTSGGGTQYF,TGTGCCAGCAGCCAGGGGACTAGCGGGGGAGGGACCCAGTACTTC
NA,TRBV5-8,TRBJ2-2,NA,CASSLGASSNTGELFF,TGTGCCAGCAGCTTGGGGGCATCTTCGAACACCGGGGAGCTGTTTTTT
NA,TRBV7-8,TRBJ2-1,TRBD2,CASSPPGTSSSNEQFF,TGTGCCAGCAGCCCACCCGGGACTAGCTCATCAAACGAGCAGTTCTTC
NA,TRBV5-3,TRBJ2-4,TRBD1,CARSSMPGQGRYF,TGTGCCAGAAGCTCCATGCCGGGACAGGGGAGGTACTTC
NA,TRBV6-7,TRBJ2-5,TRBD2,CASKERAGDRETQYF,TGTGCCAGCAAGGAGAGAGCGGGAGATAGGGAGACCCAGTACTTC
NA,TRBV6-5,TRBJ2-7,NA,CASRVQGSGEQYF,TGTGCCAGCAGAGTACAGGGATCGGGGGAGCAGTACTTC
once,TRBV2,TRBJ1-5,TRBD1,CASEWSFDRVGQPQHF,TGTGCCAGCGAATGGTCCTTTGACAGGGTGGGTCAGCCCCAGCATTTT
NA,TRBV27,TRBJ2-7,NA,CASSHPGTTHEQYF,TGTGCCAGCAGCCACCCCGGGACAACCCACGAGCAGTACTTC
NA,TRBV25-1,TRBJ2-5,NA,CASSELGTQAGTQYF,TGTGCCAGCAGTGAGCTGGGAACTCAAGCGGGGACCCAGTACTTC
NA,TRBV3-1/TRBV3-2,TRBJ2-5,TRBD2,CASSQGTSGDRRSETQYF,TGTGCCAGCAGCCAAGGGACTAGCGGGGATCGACGAAGCGAGACCCAGTACTTC
few,TRBV5-4,TRBJ2-1,TRBD2,CASSRLARYNEQFF,TGTGCCAGCAGCCGACTAGCGAGATACAATGAGCAGTTCTTC
few,TRBV7-8,TRBJ2-7,TRBD2,CASSLVVAGELGQYF,TGTGCCAGCAGCTTAGTTGTAGCGGGGGAGCTAGGGCAGTACTTC
NA,TRBV2,TRBJ1-1,NA,CASSEDIVATEAFF,TGTGCCAGCAGTGAAGACATCGTTGCCACTGAAGCTTTCTTT
once,TRBV27,TRBJ2-7,TRBD1,CASSLGTGSYEQYF,TGTGCCAGCAGTTTAGGGACAGGATCTTACGAGCAGTACTTC
NA,TRBV18,TRBJ1-5,TRBD1,CASSPGQGDSNQPQHF,TGTGCCAGCTCGCCGGGACAGGGGGATAGCAATCAGCCCCAGCATTTT
NA,TRBV4-1,TRBJ2-7,TRBD2,CASSQVLAENGEQYF,TGCGCCAGCAGCCAAGTTCTAGCGGAAAATGGCGAGCAGTACTTC
NA,TRBV11-2,TRBJ2-3,TRBD1,CASSLDGQGGDTQYF,TGTGCCAGCAGCTTAGACGGACAGGGTGGAGATACGCAGTATTTT
many,TRBV19,TRBJ2-2,TRBD2,CASSIGSGRAGGELFF,TGTGCCAGTAGTATAGGTAGCGGGAGGGCCGGCGGGGAGCTGTTTTTT
NA,TRBV28,TRBJ2-5,NA,CAMGMQGPMARRETQYF,TGTGCCATGGGGATGCAGGGCCCGATGGCCCGACGGGAGACCCAGTACTTC
once,TRBV7-3,TRBJ2-3,TRBD2,CASSNSGMDTQYF,TGTGCCAGCAGCAATAGCGGGATGGATACGCAGTATTTT
NA,TRBV2,TRBJ1-6,NA,CASFESSYNSPLHF,TGTGCCAGCTTTGAGAGCTCCTATAATTCACCCCTCCACTTT
NA,TRBV11-2,TRBJ1-3,NA,CASSLDQGRENTIYF,TGTGCCAGCAGCTTAGATCAGGGGAGAGAAAACACCATATATTTT
NA,TRBV15,TRBJ2-2,NA,CATSSAGAVGELFF,TGTGCCACCAGCTCAGCCGGTGCGGTCGGGGAGCTGTTTTTT
NA,TRBV28,TRBJ1-3,NA,CASSPADSSGLTGNTIYF,TGTGCCAGCAGCCCCGCGGACAGCTCCGGACTGACTGGAAACACCATATATTTT
once,TRBV30,TRBJ1-6,NA,CAWSVQGRQSPLHF,TGTGCCTGGAGTGTACAGGGCAGACAGTCACCCCTCCACTTT
NA,TRBV28,TRBJ1-2,TRBD1,CASSLVWDRGEGGYTF,TGTGCCAGCAGTTTGGTGTGGGACAGGGGTGAAGGTGGCTACACCTTC
NA,TRBV7-8,TRBJ1-6,NA,CASDWRDNSPLHF,TGTGCCAGCGACTGGAGGGATAATTCACCCCTCCACTTT
NA,TRBV19,TRBJ2-6,NA,CASSPIGGFSPGANVLTF,TGTGCCAGTAGTCCAATTGGGGGGTTTAGCCCTGGGGCCAACGTCCTGACTTTC
NA,TRBV6-5,TRBJ2-3,TRBD2,CASTLAGASDTQYF,TGTGCCAGCACTCTGGCGGGAGCGTCAGATACGCAGTATTTT
once,TRBV27,TRBJ1-4,TRBD1,CASSLSGQANEKLFF,TGTGCCAGCAGTTTATCGGGACAGGCTAATGAAAAACTGTTTTTT
once,TRBV30,TRBJ1-1,TRBD1,CASDRGHGTEAFF,TGTGCCTCTGACAGGGGACACGGCACTGAAGCTTTCTTT
NA,TRBV10-2,TRBJ1-5,TRBD1,CASSESMTGDRSNQPQHF,TGCGCCAGCAGTGAGTCGATGACAGGGGATCGTAGCAATCAGCCCCAGCATTTT
NA,TRBV6-1,TRBJ1-3,NA,CASSEAQPVQAELRNTIYF,TGTGCCAGCAGTGAAGCCCAACCAGTACAGGCCGAGCTAAGAAACACCATATATTTT
NA,TRBV5-4,TRBJ2-2,NA,CASSPQLGQGDTGELFF,TGTGCCAGCAGCCCCCAGTTAGGGCAGGGTGACACCGGGGAGCTGTTTTTT
NA,TRBV29-1,TRBJ1-3,NA,CSVEDEALSGNTIYF,TGCAGCGTTGAAGATGAAGCCCTCTCTGGAAACACCATATATTTT
NA,TRBV7-6,TRBJ1-2,NA,CASSPGGTHGYTF,TGTGCCAGCAGCCCGGGGGGGACCCACGGCTACACCTTC
NA,TRBV7-2,TRBJ1-1,NA,CASSLVQVTGYMNTEAFF,TGTGCCAGCAGCTTAGTACAGGTCACCGGCTATATGAACACTGAAGCTTTCTTT
once,TRBV24-1,TRBJ1-1,NA,CATRNRQSEAFF,TGTGCCACCAGGAATAGACAGTCGGAAGCTTTCTTT
NA,TRBV2,TRBJ2-3,TRBD2,CARRLAGAPDTQYF,TGTGCCAGGCGACTAGCGGGGGCGCCAGATACGCAGTATTTT
NA,TRBV28,TRBJ1-1,NA,CASSSGDTEAFF,TGTGCCAGCAGTTCGGGGGACACTGAAGCTTTCTTT
NA,TRBV5-1,TRBJ2-1,TRBD2,CASSGEGSGGGEQFF,TGCGCCAGCAGCGGAGAAGGGAGCGGGGGAGGTGAGCAGTTCTTC
once,TRBV11-3,TRBJ1-3,NA,CASSPTGGNTIYF,TGTGCCAGCAGCCCAACAGGGGGAAACACCATATATTTT
NA,TRBV5-4,TRBJ1-1,NA,CASSEGQNTEAFF,TGTGCCAGCAGCGAGGGCCAGAACACTGAAGCTTTCTTT
once,TRBV30,TRBJ2-5,NA,CAWSRAGANQETQYF,TGTGCCTGGAGTCGGGCGGGGGCTAACCAAGAGACCCAGTACTTC
NA,TRBV29-1,TRBJ2-3,TRBD2,CSVLRAGGGDTQYF,TGCAGCGTTCTCCGAGCGGGAGGGGGTGATACGCAGTATTTT
NA,TRBV7-2,TRBJ2-7,NA,CASSLGSVSGRKQYF,TGTGCCAGCAGCTTAGGTAGCGTGTCAGGGAGGAAGCAGTACTTC
few,TRBV5-1,TRBJ2-1,TRBD2,CASSGSGSSYNEQFF,TGCGCCAGCAGCGGGAGCGGGAGTTCCTACAATGAGCAGTTCTTC